This T cell receptor beta chain is from a study of spatial heterogeneity in lung cancer. V shed 1 base and J 5 bases; nucleotides not matched to a gene: 4. Germline V gives CDR1 SGHDN, CDR2 FVKESK. This CDR3 contains 15 residues. TCRdb re-called the 5' RACE reads through MiXCR, storing one row per CDR3 protein. Of 40,000 to 45,000 distinct CDR3 sequences in the sample, nearly 7% are singletons; the top ten hold around 43%. The time point was: sample taken at primary tumor resection. In each case, whole RNA from tumor, nontumor lung or frozen PBMC was sequenced unsorted. This specimen was PBMCs, taken at surgery. The chain employs TRBV14 and TRBJ2-5; 10 bases fit TRBD2. The receptor comes from a female donor with early-stage non-small cell lung cancer. The CDR3 is CASSQAAGGPETQYF. The CDR3 DNA reads as TGTGCCAGCAGCCAAGCAGCGGGGGGGCCGGAGACCCAGTACTTC. The full variable domain, its missing parts supplied by reference TRBV14 and TRBJ2-5, is EAGVTQFPSHSVIEKGQTVTLRCDPISGHDNLYWYRRVMGKEIKFLLHFVKESKQDESGMPNNRFLAERTGGTYSTLKVQPAELEDSGVYFCASSQAAGGPETQYFGPGTRLLVL.